These 19 T cell receptor beta chains came from one sample sequenced in a study of T-cell memory formation after mild COVID-19 (dated by TCRdb to the early 2020s). Library creation used 5' RACE. The sample was run on an Illumina NovaSeq 6000. In TCRdb, the public reads were trimmed at Q25 with fastp and aligned with MiXCR, with productive beta chains retained. Rows are combined by CDR3 protein, so each entry shows the most common genes and DNA. The table for this sample lists under 650,000 distinct CDR3 sequences; 18% of them were counted only once. The ten biggest clones cover approximately 12% of the sample. Sequencing was carried out using PBMCs or a T cell subset sorted from them (not recorded which). These receptor sequences come from an adult woman who had mild COVID-19 (a few samples of this study predate the infection). The sample titles of this study are shuffled in the database, so cell type and time point are left out; the donor was told from shared clones.

This rearrangement joins TRBV12-3 or TRBV12-4 to TRBJ2-6; either TRBD1 or TRBD2 may supply D (5 bases each). V was clipped by 4 bases and J by 4 bases, with 11 bases between them. The CDR3 has 15 residues. The DNA of the CDR3 is TGTGCCAGCAGTTACCCAGGGAGCGGGGCCAACGTCCTGACTTTC. It specifies CASSYPGSGANVLTF.

The chain links TRBV5-1 to TRBJ1-1; 8 bases match TRBD1. Germline trimming cut 0 bases from V and 6 bases from J; bases unmatched to any gene: 7. The CDR3 length is 15 residues. Germline V CDR1 and CDR2: SGHRS, YFSETQ. CDR3 nucleotide sequence: TGCGCCAGCAGCTTGGTTCGGACAGGGTCCTCTGAAGCTTTCTTT. Translating it yields CASSLVRTGSSEAFF.

This clonotype was picked up a small number of times. The chain combines TRBV11-2 with TRBJ2-7; 12 bases align to TRBD2. J lost 3 bases, V lost 5 bases, and 14 bases had no gene match. The CDR3 spans 18 residues. CDR1 and CDR2 (germline): SGHAT, FQNNGV. The CDR3 region has the DNA TGTGCCAGCAGCGTACGACCGGGACTAGCGGGTATAATCTACGAGCAGTACTTC. This codes for CASSVRPGLAGIIYEQYF.

The sample holds a few counts of this clonotype. The chain links TRBV29-1 to TRBJ2-1; D is ambiguous. With 6 bases removed from V and 7 bases from J, the gap between germline ends came to 13 bases. This CDR3 is 12 amino acids long. CDR1 SQVTM and CDR2 ANQGSEA come from the germline V gene. The CDR3 spells CSVRTILNEQFF. The CDR3 bases are TGCAGCGTCCGGACCATTCTGAATGAGCAGTTCTTC.

The CDR3 region has the DNA TGCAGCGCCGGGACAGAGAACTATGGCTACACCTTC. Protein: CSAGTENYGYTF. The V call is TRBV20-1, the J call TRBJ1-2, with TRBD1 matching over 7 bases. The V gene's germline CDR1 is DFQATT and CDR2 SNEGSKA (reference sequence). The CDR3 has 12 residues.

The V gene is TRBV5-1, the J gene TRBJ2-7; either TRBD1 or TRBD2 may supply D (5 bases each). Germline-derived CDR1 and CDR2 are SGHRS and YFSETQ. Trimming left V 4 bases short and J 5 bases short, with 16 bases between. The CDR3 covers 14 residues. The CDR3 bases are TGCGCCAGCAGCATCACGGGACCCGGGGACGAGCAGTACTTC. Translating gives CASSITGPGDEQYF. Based on the CDR3 plus reference TRBV5-1 and TRBJ2-7, the full variable domain is KAGVTQTPRYLIKTRGQQVTLSCSPISGHRSVSWYQQTPGQGLQFLFEYFSETQRNKGNFPGRFSGRQFSNSRSEMNVSTLELGDSALYLCASSITGPGDEQYFGPGTRLTVT.

The chain joins TRBV29-1 to TRBJ2-7; D possibly matches TRBD1 or TRBD2 (5 bases each). Germline assignment: CDR1 SQVTM and CDR2 ANQGSEA. There are 14 residues in the CDR3. V was clipped by 1 base and J by 1 base, with 11 bases between them. CDR3 bases: TGCAGCGTTGAAGGTGGGGACGGATCCTACGAGCAGTACTTC. Protein product: CSVEGGDGSYEQYF.

The CDR3 spells CARSLDPAGEAFF. For the CDR3, the DNA is TGTGCTAGAAGCTTAGATCCGGCCGGTGAAGCTTTCTTT. This rearrangement joins TRBV7-7 to TRBJ1-1; D is unresolved. Per the germline V gene, CDR1 is SSHAT and CDR2 is FNYEAQ (reference sequence). The CDR3 runs to 13 residues.

This rearrangement joins TRBV20-1 to TRBJ1-3; D not resolved. In germline, CDR1 is DFQATT, CDR2 SNEGSKA (reference sequence). The CDR3 runs to 15 residues. Between the trimmed V and J ends, which lost 3 bases and 6 bases, there was a span of 18 bases. This CDR3 is CSASPVTALANTIYF. CDR3 coding DNA: TGCAGTGCTAGTCCGGTGACTGCTCTGGCAAACACCATATATTTT.

The CDR3 here is CASSRLQNEQFF. CDR3 nucleotides: TGTGCCAGCAGCCGTCTCCAGAATGAGCAGTTCTTC. J is TRBJ2-1 and V is TRBV27; D unclear. Trimming cost V 6 bases and J 7 bases, with 10 bases left between them. From germline, CDR1 is MNHEY and CDR2 SMNVEV (reference sequence). The CDR3 is 12 amino acids.

This rearrangement joins TRBV30 to TRBJ1-3, with 7 bases identical to TRBD1. CDR3 length: 15 amino acids. CDR1 is GTSNPN and CDR2 is SVGIG in the germline V gene (reference sequence). V shed 2 bases and J 2 bases; nucleotides not matched to a gene: 6. The CDR3 bases are TGTGCCTGGAGTTTAGGAGGGGGCCCTGGAAACACCATATATTTT. Its protein product is CAWSLGGGPGNTIYF.

The chain combines TRBV3-1 with TRBJ2-1; D is possibly TRBD2 (7 bases). V lost 4 bases to trimming and J lost 4 bases, with 17 bases between them. The CDR3 length is 16 residues. Germline V CDR1 and CDR2: LGHDT, YNNKEL (reference sequence). The CDR3 region has the DNA TGTGCCAGCAGCCGCCAGACGGGGGGCCCTTACAATGAGCAGTTCTTC. It codes for CASSRQTGGPYNEQFF.

This rearrangement joins TRBV4-1 to TRBJ2-1; tentative D call: TRBD2 (6 bases). Trimming took 1 base from V and 0 from J, leaving 13 bases between them. The CDR3 sequence is 17 residues long. CDR1 is MGHRA and CDR2 is YSYEKL in the germline V gene. The CDR3 DNA is TGCGCCAGCAGCCAAGTGTTAGCGGCTAGCTCCTACAATGAGCAGTTCTTC. It codes for CASSQVLAASSYNEQFF.

This clonotype was seen only a few times. The V and J genes are TRBV4-3 and TRBJ2-3; TRBD2 matches at 12 bases. This CDR3 region has 16 residues. J gave up 5 bases and V 4 bases, and 7 bases lay outside the gene matches. CDR1 and CDR2 from the germline V gene are LGHNA and YSLEER. This CDR3 is CASSPRTSGKGDTQYF. Written as DNA, the CDR3 is TGCGCCAGCAGCCCTCGGACTAGCGGGAAGGGAGATACGCAGTATTTT.

This clonotype has at least ten counts. The V gene is TRBV5-6, the J gene TRBJ2-1; either TRBD1 or TRBD2 may supply D (5 bases each). CDR1 SGHDT and CDR2 YYEEEE come from the germline V gene. Trimming cost V 1 base and J 11 bases, with 13 bases left between them. The CDR3 has 13 residues. CDR3 nucleotide sequence: TGTGCCAGCAGCTTGATGGGGGAGTCCCAGCAGTTCTTC. This translates into CASSLMGESQQFF.

The V gene is TRBV7-9, the J gene TRBJ1-5, with a possible D match to TRBD1 (5 bases). Per germline, CDR1 SEHNR and CDR2 FQNEAQ (reference sequence). V was shortened by 4 bases and J by 4 bases, with 11 bases between the two germline ends. This CDR3 has 14 amino acids. CDR3 DNA: TGTGCCAGCAGCTCCCCAGGGATAAATCAGCCCCAGCATTTT. Residues: CASSSPGINQPQHF. Full variable domain (rest looked up from reference TRBV7-9 and TRBJ1-5): DTGVSQNPRHKITKRGQNVTFRCDPISEHNRLYWYRQTLGQGPEFLTYFQNEAQLEKSRLLSDRFSAERPKGSFSTLEIQRTEQGDSAMYLCASSSPGINQPQHFGDGTRLSIL.

This clonotype was seen a handful of times. The chain recombines TRBV7-8 with TRBJ1-2; 10 nucleotides align to TRBD1. There are 14 residues in the CDR3. The germline CDR1 and CDR2 sequences are SGHVS and FQNEAQ. V shed 6 bases, J shed 7 bases, and the junction held 8 bases outside the gene matches. The CDR3: CASSFRTGGGGYTF. The CDR3 DNA reads as TGTGCCAGCAGTTTCCGGACAGGGGGAGGTGGCTACACCTTC. Together with reference TRBV7-8 and TRBJ1-2, the CDR3 gives the full variable domain: GAGVSQSPRYKVAKRGQDVALRCDPISGHVSLFWYQQALGQGPEFLTYFQNEAQLDKSGLPSDRFFAERPEGSVSTLKIQRTQQEDSAVYLCASSFRTGGGGYTFGSGTRLTVV.

The table lists this clonotype with a few counts. Here the CDR3 DNA reads TGTGCCTGGAGTGTAGGAGGGTTAATAAGTTCACCCCTCCACTTT. This encodes CAWSVGGLISSPLHF. This chain joins TRBV30 and TRBJ1-6, with no clear D. The germline V gene has CDR1 GTSNPN and CDR2 SVGIG (reference sequence). V was clipped by 0 bases and J by 9 bases, with 15 bases between them. The CDR3 is 15 residues long.

The V gene is TRBV13, the J gene TRBJ2-2; 7 bases map to TRBD1. V trimming: 5 bases; J trimming: 5 bases; junction bases outside the gene matches: 8. CDR3 length: 15 amino acids. Per germline, CDR1 PRHDT and CDR2 FYEKMQ (reference sequence). The CDR3 sequence is CASSLQGTPTGELFF. Written as DNA, the CDR3 is TGTGCCAGCAGCCTACAGGGGACCCCAACCGGGGAGCTGTTTTTT.